Described below is a single TCR beta chain sequence and its context. Its antigen is currently unknown. This sample stems from a study of response to subunit inactivated influenza vaccine. Findings of the study overall: With each seasonal influenza vaccination, the authors suggested, few new T cells are recruited.

Trimming removed 5 bases from V and 6 bases from J, with 13 bases in between. There are 13 residues in the CDR3. CDR1 is SGHTA and CDR2 is FQGTGA in the germline V gene. One entry per CDR3 protein results from TCRdb running MiXCR on the RT-PCR reads. The sample lists 500,000 to 600,000 distinct CDR3 sequences, about 11% occurring once. This chain links TRBV7-3 with TRBJ1-2; D remains ambiguous. Sequencing was performed on PBMCs from blood, taken on the day of vaccination. The origin of this receptor is a man aged 45 to 65 who received an inactivated influenza vaccine. The CDR3 spells CASSLGMADGYTF. The CDR3 bases are TGTGCCAGCAGCCTAGGCATGGCCGATGGCTACACCTTC.